What follows are 9 T cell receptor beta chains derived from one specimen sequenced in a study of blood T cell repertoires in COVID-19. This table comes from immunoSEQ multiplex PCR, and its TCRdb copy is limited to in-frame clones, with some not included. The sample has 110,000 to 150,000 clones; about three quarters are singletons. The sequenced material came from peripheral blood. Receptor source: a woman between 55 and 75 years old with acute or convalescent COVID-19.

The chain recombines TRBV3-1 (or the pseudogene TRBV3-2) with TRBJ2-1; tentative D call: TRBD1 (6 bases). Germline CDR1 and CDR2: LGHDT and YNNKEL (reference sequence). Trimming pared 0 bases from V and 7 bases from J, leaving 13 bases between. The CDR3 is 15 amino acids. The CDR3 region is CASSQDTHRANEQFF. CDR3 in DNA: TGTGCCAGCAGCCAAGATACCCACAGGGCAAATGAGCAGTTCTTC.

The genes are TRBV5-1 and TRBJ1-1; possibly TRBD1 for D (5 bases). The CDR3 covers 14 residues. The germline gives CDR1 SGHRS, CDR2 YFSETQ. V was cut by 1 base and J by 1 base, with 8 bases left in between. CDR3 coding DNA: TGCGCCAGCAGCTTGCAAACAGGGAACACTGAAGCTTTCTTT. Translation: CASSLQTGNTEAFF.

The CDR3 reads CASTVVGRTGELFF. For the CDR3, the DNA is TGCGCCAGCACGGTGGTAGGGAGGACCGGGGAGCTGTTTTTT. The J gene is TRBJ2-2, the V gene TRBV5-1, with D possibly TRBD2 on 6 matching bases. The CDR3 runs to 14 residues. Looked up from germline, CDR1 is SGHRS and CDR2 is YFSETQ. The V gene lost 6 bases and the J gene lost 5 bases, with 14 bases spanning the gap.

This clone has only a few counts. The rearrangement joins TRBV15 to TRBJ2-5; 12 nucleotides line up with TRBD1. The CDR3 length is 18 residues. V lost 1 base to trimming and J lost 3 bases; unmatched junction nucleotides: 9. Germline V gene data show CDR1 as LNHNV and CDR2 as YYDKDF (reference sequence). The CDR3 here is CATSRGRDRGLVKETQYF. Written as DNA, the CDR3 is TGTGCCACCAGCAGAGGCCGGGACAGGGGGCTCGTAAAAGAGACCCAGTACTTC.

This chain links TRBV6-5 with TRBJ2-7; D ambiguous. V lost 4 bases and J 0 bases, leaving 10 bases between the germline ends. The V gene's germline CDR1 is MNHEY and CDR2 SVGAGI. This CDR3 has 14 residues. CDR3 sequence: CASSLRGYSYEQYF. DNA of the CDR3: TGTGCCAGCAGTTTACGAGGATACTCCTACGAGCAGTACTTC.

This clone appeared a few times. The chain is built from TRBV5-5 and TRBJ2-7, with a possible D match to TRBD1 (6 bases). Trimming removed 2 bases at V and 7 bases at J, with 13 bases between. The CDR3 is 13 amino acids. Germline CDR1 SGHKS, CDR2 YYEKEE (reference sequence). The CDR3 nucleotides are TGTGCCAGCAGCTTCCCCAGGGGCGTTGAGCAGTACTTC. It encodes CASSFPRGVEQYF.

The chain combines TRBV24-1 with TRBJ2-1, with a tentative D call TRBD2 (6 bases). The germline CDR1 and CDR2 sequences are KGHDR and SFDVKD. Between the trimmed V and J ends, which lost 9 bases and 5 bases, there was a span of 19 bases. This CDR3 has 15 residues. The CDR3 coding sequence is TGTGCCACCGCGAAGACTAGAGAAAAGAACAATGAGCAGTTCTTC. It translates to CATAKTREKNNEQFF.

The chain is built from TRBV6-5 and TRBJ2-2; TRBD2 matches at 12 bases. The CDR3 totals 14 residues. V was pared by 9 bases and J by 4 bases, with 3 bases of the junction left unmatched. CDR1 is MNHEY and CDR2 is SVGAGI in the germline V gene. This chain's CDR3 is CASSSGRGTGELFF. CDR3 bases: TGTGCCAGTTCTAGCGGGAGGGGCACCGGGGAGCTGTTTTTT.

This clone was recorded only once. V is TRBV20-1 and J is TRBJ2-7, with D perhaps TRBD2 (5 bases). This CDR3 spans 11 amino acids. Trimming removed 7 bases from V and 7 bases from J, with 14 bases in between. Germline-derived CDR1 and CDR2 are DFQATT and SNEGSKA (reference sequence). CDR3 in amino acids: CSVGPTGEQYF. Written as DNA, the CDR3 is TGCAGTGTCGGCCCGACGGGGGAGCAGTACTTC.